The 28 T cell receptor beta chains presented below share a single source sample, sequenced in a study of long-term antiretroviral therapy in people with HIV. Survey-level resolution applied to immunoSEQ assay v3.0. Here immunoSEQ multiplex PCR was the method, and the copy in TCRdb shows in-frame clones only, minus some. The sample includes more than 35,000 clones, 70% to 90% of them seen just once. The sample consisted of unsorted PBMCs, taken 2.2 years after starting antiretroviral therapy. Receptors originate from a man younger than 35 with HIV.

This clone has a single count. The CDR3: CASSSTGHEETQYF. Written as DNA, the CDR3 is TGTGCCAGCAGCTCGACCGGACATGAAGAGACCCAGTACTTC. The V gene is TRBV7-9, the J gene TRBJ2-5, with D possibly being TRBD1 (5 bases). The germline gives CDR1 SEHNR, CDR2 FQNEAQ (reference sequence). V lost 4 bases and J 3 bases, leaving 12 bases between the germline ends. This CDR3 is 14 amino acids long.

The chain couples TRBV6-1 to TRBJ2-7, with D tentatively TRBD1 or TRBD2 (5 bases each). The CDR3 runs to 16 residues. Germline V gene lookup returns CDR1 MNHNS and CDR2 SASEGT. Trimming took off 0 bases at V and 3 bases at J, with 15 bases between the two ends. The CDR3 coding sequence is TGTGCCAGCAGTGAAGCGTCGGGGCCTGGGAGCTACGAGCAGTACTTC. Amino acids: CASSEASGPGSYEQYF.

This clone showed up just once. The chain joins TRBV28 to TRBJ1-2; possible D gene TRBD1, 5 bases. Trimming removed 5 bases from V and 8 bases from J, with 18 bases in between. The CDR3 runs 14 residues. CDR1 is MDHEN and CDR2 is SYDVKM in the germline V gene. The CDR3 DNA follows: TGTGCCAGCAGTCCCGGGACCCCGGTCGAAGGCTACACCTTC. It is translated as CASSPGTPVEGYTF.

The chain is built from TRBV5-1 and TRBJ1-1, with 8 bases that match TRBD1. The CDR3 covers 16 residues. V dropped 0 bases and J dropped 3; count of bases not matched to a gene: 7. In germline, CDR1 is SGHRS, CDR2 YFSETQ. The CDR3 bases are TGCGCCAGCAGCTTGGAACCTCAGGGGGCGTACACTGAAGCTTTCTTT. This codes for CASSLEPQGAYTEAFF.

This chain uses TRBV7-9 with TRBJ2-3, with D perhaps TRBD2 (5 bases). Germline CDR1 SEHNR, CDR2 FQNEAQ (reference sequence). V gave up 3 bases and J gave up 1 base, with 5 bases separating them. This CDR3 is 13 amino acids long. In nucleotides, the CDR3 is TGTGCCAGCAGCTTCGGGGGCACAGATACGCAGTATTTT. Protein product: CASSFGGTDTQYF.

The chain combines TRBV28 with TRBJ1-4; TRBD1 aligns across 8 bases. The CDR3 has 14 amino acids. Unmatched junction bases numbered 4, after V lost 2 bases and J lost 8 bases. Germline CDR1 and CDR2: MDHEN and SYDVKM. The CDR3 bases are TGTGCCAGCAGTTTAAGCAGGGGGCCAGAAAAACTGTTTTTT. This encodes CASSLSRGPEKLFF. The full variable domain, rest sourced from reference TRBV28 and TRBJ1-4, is DVKVTQSSRYLVKRTGEKVFLECVQDMDHENMFWYRQDPGLGLRLIYFSYDVKMKEKGDIPEGYSVSREKKERFSLILESASTNQTSMYLCASSLSRGPEKLFFGSGTQLSVL.

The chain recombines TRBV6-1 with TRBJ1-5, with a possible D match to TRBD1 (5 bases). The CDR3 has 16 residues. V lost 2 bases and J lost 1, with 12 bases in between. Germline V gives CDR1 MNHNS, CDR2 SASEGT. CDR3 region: CASSEQTRDSNQPQHF. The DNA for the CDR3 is TGTGCCAGCAGTGAACAAACTCGGGACAGCAATCAGCCCCAGCATTTT.

The chain's CDR3 is CASGPSGGNQPQHF. The CDR3 coding sequence is TGTGCTAGTGGTCCGTCAGGGGGCAATCAGCCCCAGCATTTT. The gene calls are TRBV12-5 and TRBJ1-5, with D perhaps TRBD1 (6 bases). Trimming stripped 5 bases from V and 2 bases from J, with 10 bases between. Germline V lookup: CDR1 LGHNT, CDR2 FRNRAP. The CDR3 spans 14 residues.

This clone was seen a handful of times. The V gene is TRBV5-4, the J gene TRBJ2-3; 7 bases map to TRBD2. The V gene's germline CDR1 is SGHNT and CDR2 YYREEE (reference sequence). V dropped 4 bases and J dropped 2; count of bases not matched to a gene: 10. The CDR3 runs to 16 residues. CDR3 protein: CASSADGGRYTDTQYF. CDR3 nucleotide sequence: TGTGCCAGCAGCGCCGACGGGGGGAGATACACAGATACGCAGTATTTT.

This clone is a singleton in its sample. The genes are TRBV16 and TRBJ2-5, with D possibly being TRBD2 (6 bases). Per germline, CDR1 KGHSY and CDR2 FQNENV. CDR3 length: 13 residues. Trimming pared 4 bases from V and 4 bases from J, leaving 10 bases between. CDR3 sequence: CASSRAAGETQYF. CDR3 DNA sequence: TGTGCCAGCAGCCGTGCAGCGGGAGAGACCCAGTACTTC.

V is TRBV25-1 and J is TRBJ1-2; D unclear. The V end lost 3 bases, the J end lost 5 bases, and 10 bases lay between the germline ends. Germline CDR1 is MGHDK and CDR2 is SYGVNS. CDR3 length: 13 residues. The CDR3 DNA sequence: TGTGCCAGCAGTGACATGACGTGGTATGGCTACACCTTC. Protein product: CASSDMTWYGYTF.

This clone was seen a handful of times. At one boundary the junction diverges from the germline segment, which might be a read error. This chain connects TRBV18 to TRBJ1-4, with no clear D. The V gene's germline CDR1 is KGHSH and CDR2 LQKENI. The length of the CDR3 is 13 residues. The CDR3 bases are TGTGCCAGCTCACCACATAAGGCGCAGGACGAGGTTTTT. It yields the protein CASSPHKAQDEVF.

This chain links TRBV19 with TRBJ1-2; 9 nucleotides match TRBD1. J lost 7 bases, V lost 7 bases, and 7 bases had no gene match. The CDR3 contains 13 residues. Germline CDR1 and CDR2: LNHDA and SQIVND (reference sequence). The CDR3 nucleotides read TGTGCCAGTACCATACAGGGGGCTGGTGGCTACACCTTC. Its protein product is CASTIQGAGGYTF.

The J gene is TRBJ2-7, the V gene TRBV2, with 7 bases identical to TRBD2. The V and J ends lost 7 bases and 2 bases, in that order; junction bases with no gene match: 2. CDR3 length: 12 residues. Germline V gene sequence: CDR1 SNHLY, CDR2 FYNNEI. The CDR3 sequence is CASIGTTYEQYF. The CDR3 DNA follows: TGTGCCAGCATAGGGACTACCTACGAGCAGTACTTC.

The CDR3 sequence: CASSANKPGRTYEQYF. The CDR3 nucleotides are TGTGCCAGCAGCGCTAACAAACCCGGACGGACCTACGAGCAGTACTTC. The chain joins TRBV7-2 to TRBJ2-7; no reliable D call. V lost 5 bases and J 2 bases, leaving 19 bases between the germline ends. CDR3 length: 16 amino acids. CDR1 is SGHTA, CDR2 FQGNSA, per germline.

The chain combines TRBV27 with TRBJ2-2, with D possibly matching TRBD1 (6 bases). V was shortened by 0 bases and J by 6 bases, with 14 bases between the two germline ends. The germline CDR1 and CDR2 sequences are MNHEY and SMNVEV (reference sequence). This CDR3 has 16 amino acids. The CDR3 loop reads CASSLSYREEAGELFF. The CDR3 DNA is TGTGCCAGCAGTTTATCGTACAGGGAAGAGGCCGGGGAGCTGTTTTTT.

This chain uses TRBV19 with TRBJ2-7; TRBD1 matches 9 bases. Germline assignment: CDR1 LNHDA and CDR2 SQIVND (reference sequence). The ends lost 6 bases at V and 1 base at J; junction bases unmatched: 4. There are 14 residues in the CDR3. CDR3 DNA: TGTGCCAGTAGCAAGGGACAGGGTTCCTACGAGCAGTACTTC. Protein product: CASSKGQGSYEQYF.

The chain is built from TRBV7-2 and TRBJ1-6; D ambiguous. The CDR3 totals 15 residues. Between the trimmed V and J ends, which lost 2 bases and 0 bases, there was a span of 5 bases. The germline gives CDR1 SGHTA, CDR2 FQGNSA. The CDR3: CASSLLSSYNSPLHF. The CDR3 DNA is TGTGCCAGCAGCTTATTGAGCTCCTATAATTCACCCCTCCACTTT.

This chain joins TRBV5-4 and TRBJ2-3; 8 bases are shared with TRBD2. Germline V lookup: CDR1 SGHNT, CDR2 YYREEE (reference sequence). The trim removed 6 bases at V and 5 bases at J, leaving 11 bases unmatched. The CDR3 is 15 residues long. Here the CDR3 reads CASTRDGGAGDTQYF. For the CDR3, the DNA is TGTGCCAGCACCCGGGACGGGGGGGCGGGAGATACGCAGTATTTT.

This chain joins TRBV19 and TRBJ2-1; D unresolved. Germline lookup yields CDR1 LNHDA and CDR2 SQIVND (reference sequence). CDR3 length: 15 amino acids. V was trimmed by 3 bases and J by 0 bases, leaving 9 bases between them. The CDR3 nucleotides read TGTGCCAGTAGTATTGGATTTAGCTCCTACAATGAGCAGTTCTTC. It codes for CASSIGFSSYNEQFF.

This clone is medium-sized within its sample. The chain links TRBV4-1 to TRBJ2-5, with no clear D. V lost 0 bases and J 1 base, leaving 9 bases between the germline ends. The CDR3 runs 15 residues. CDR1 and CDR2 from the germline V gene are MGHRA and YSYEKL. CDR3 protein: CASSQEPWSQETQYF. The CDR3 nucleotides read TGCGCCAGCAGCCAAGAGCCCTGGAGCCAAGAGACCCAGTACTTC.

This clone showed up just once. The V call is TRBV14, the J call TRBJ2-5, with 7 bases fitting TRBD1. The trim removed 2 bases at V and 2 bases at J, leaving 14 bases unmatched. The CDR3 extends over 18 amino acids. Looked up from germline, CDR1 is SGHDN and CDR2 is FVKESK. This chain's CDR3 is CASSQRNSGDRTQETQYF. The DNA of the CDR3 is TGTGCCAGCAGCCAAAGGAACTCCGGGGACAGAACGCAAGAGACCCAGTACTTC. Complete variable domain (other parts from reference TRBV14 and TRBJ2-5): EAGVTQFPSHSVIEKGQTVTLRCDPISGHDNLYWYRRVMGKEIKFLLHFVKESKQDESGMPNNRFLAERTGGTYSTLKVQPAELEDSGVYFCASSQRNSGDRTQETQYFGPGTRLLVL.

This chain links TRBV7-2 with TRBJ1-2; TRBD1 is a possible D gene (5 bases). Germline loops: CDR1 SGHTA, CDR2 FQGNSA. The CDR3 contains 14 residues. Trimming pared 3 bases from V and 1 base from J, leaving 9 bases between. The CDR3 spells CASSFQGFNYGYTF. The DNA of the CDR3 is TGTGCCAGCAGCTTCCAGGGCTTTAACTATGGCTACACCTTC.

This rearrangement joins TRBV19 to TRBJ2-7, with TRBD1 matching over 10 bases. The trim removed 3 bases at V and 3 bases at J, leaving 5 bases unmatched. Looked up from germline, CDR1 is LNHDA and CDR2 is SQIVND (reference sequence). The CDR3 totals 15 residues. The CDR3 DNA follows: TGTGCCAGTAGTATCCGGACAGGGGGGGGCTACGAGCAGTACTTC. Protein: CASSIRTGGGYEQYF.

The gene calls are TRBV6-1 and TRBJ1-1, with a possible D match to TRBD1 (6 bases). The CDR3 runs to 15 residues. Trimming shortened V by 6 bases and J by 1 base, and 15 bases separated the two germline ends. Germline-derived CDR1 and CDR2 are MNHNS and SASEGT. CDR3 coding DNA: TGTGCCAGCAGCCGGGGGGCAGGGGCGAACACTGAAGCTTTCTTT. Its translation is CASSRGAGANTEAFF.

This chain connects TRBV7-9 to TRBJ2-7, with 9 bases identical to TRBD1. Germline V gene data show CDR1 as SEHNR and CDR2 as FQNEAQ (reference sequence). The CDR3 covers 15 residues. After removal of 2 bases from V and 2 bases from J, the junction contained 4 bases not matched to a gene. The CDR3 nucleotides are TGTGCCAGCAGCTTAACCGGGACAGGGACCTACGAGCAGTACTTC. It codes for CASSLTGTGTYEQYF. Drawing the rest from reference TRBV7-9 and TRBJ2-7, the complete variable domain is DTGVSQNPRHKITKRGQNVTFRCDPISEHNRLYWYRQTLGQGPEFLTYFQNEAQLEKSRLLSDRFSAERPKGSFSTLEIQRTEQGDSAMYLCASSLTGTGTYEQYFGPGTRLTVT.

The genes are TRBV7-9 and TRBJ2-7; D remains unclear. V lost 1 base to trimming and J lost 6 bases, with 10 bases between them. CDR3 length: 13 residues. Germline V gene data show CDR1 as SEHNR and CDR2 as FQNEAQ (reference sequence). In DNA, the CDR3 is TGTGCCAGCAGCTTAGTTCTCGGAGTCGAGCAGTACTTC. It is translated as CASSLVLGVEQYF.

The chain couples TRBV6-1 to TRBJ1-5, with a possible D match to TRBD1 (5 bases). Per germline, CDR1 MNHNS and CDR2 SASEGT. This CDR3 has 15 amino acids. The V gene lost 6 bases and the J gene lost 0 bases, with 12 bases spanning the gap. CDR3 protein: CASRGDSNSNQPQHF. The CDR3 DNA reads TGTGCCAGCAGGGGAGACAGCAATAGCAATCAGCCCCAGCATTTT.